Listed below are T cell receptor beta chains from one sample, sequenced in a study of blood T cell repertoires in COVID-19. The method was immunoSEQ multiplex PCR; TCRdb's version includes in-frame clones alone and lacks a portion of them. The table includes more than 130,000 clones, 84% detected once. The specimen was peripheral blood. Receptor source: a human donor in a cohort sampled during active COVID-19. Each CDR3 is given with its conserved first and last residue. The order of the fields is J gene, clone size, V gene, CDR3 length, D gene, CDR3 DNA, CDR3 protein. D genes are given only for firm matches. Clone size is shown for a subset of rows, as once, few, many or a class of expanded clone.

J: TRBJ2-3
size: -
V: TRBV3-1/TRBV3-2
length: 16
D: TRBD2
DNA: TGTGCCAGCAGCCATTTAGCGGGGGGGGTCACAGATACGCAGTATTTT
CDR3: CASSHLAGGVTDTQYF

J: TRBJ2-2
size: -
V: TRBV7-6
length: 16
D: -
DNA: TGTGCCAGCAGCTTAGAGGGTAGGGGGAACGCCGGGGAGCTGTTTTTT
CDR3: CASSLEGRGNAGELFF

J: TRBJ2-5
size: -
V: TRBV7-8
length: 19
D: TRBD2
DNA: TGTGCCAGCAGCCCAAGGACTAGCGGGGGGTCCCGACACCGGGAGACCCAGTACTTC
CDR3: CASSPRTSGGSRHRETQYF

J: TRBJ2-2
size: many
V: TRBV5-1
length: 15
D: TRBD1
DNA: TGCGCCAGCAGCTTGGGACAGGGGAACACCGGGGAGCTGTTTTTT
CDR3: CASSLGQGNTGELFF

J: TRBJ2-2
size: -
V: TRBV3-1/TRBV3-2
length: 15
D: TRBD1
DNA: TGTGCCAGCAGCCATGGGACAGAGAACACCGGGGAGCTGTTTTTT
CDR3: CASSHGTENTGELFF

J: TRBJ1-1
size: -
V: TRBV29-1
length: 13
D: -
DNA: TGCAGCGTTGAGTCAGGCGTGAACACTGAAGCTTTCTTT
CDR3: CSVESGVNTEAFF

J: TRBJ1-6
size: few
V: TRBV6-1
length: 16
D: -
DNA: TGTGCCAGCAGTGAACAGGCGGGGTTGTATAATTCACCCCTCCACTTT
CDR3: CASSEQAGLYNSPLHF

J: TRBJ2-5
size: -
V: TRBV7-9
length: 15
D: TRBD1
DNA: TGTGCCAGCAGCTTAGCAGGGGCAGGGGGAGAGACCCAGTACTTC
CDR3: CASSLAGAGGETQYF

J: TRBJ2-3
size: -
V: TRBV4-1
length: 15
D: TRBD2
DNA: TGCGCCAGCAGCCAAGCCGGGACTAGCAGAGATACGCAGTATTTT
CDR3: CASSQAGTSRDTQYF

J: TRBJ2-7
size: -
V: TRBV7-2
length: 12
D: -
DNA: TGTGCCAGCAGCCATAGCACCTACGAGCAGTACTTC
CDR3: CASSHSTYEQYF

J: TRBJ1-1
size: -
V: TRBV2
length: 14
D: TRBD1
DNA: TGTGCCAGCAGCCCCGGGACAGAAAACACTGAAGCTTTCTTT
CDR3: CASSPGTENTEAFF

J: TRBJ2-3
size: -
V: TRBV3-1/TRBV3-2
length: 15
D: -
DNA: TGTGCCAGCAGCCAACCGGTCTTTGGCACAGATACGCAGTATTTT
CDR3: CASSQPVFGTDTQYF

J: TRBJ2-5
size: -
V: TRBV5-4
length: 13
D: -
DNA: TGTGCCAGCAGCTTGTCCCCTCGGGAGACCCAGTACTTC
CDR3: CASSLSPRETQYF

J: TRBJ1-2
size: -
V: TRBV5-1
length: 13
D: -
DNA: TGCGCCAGCAGCATGGGGTTTAGTTATGGCTACACCTTC
CDR3: CASSMGFSYGYTF

J: TRBJ2-2
size: once
V: TRBV13
length: 15
D: TRBD1
DNA: TGTGCCAGCAGCTTTGGACAGGGGAACACCGGGGAGCTGTTTTTT
CDR3: CASSFGQGNTGELFF

J: TRBJ2-3
size: -
V: TRBV7-3
length: 14
D: -
DNA: TGTGCCAGCAGCTGGGGGGTTAGCACAGATACGCAGTATTTT
CDR3: CASSWGVSTDTQYF

J: TRBJ1-3
size: -
V: TRBV11-2
length: 18
D: -
DNA: TGTGCCAGCAGCTTAGATCAGGGCACAATTATCTCTGGAAACACCATATATTTT
CDR3: CASSLDQGTIISGNTIYF

J: TRBJ2-5
size: once
V: TRBV6-5
length: 15
D: TRBD1
DNA: TGTGCCAGCAGTTCCTCTGGACAGGGCGAGGAGACCCAGTACTTC
CDR3: CASSSSGQGEETQYF

J: TRBJ1-5
size: once
V: TRBV19
length: 13
D: -
DNA: TGTGCCAGTAGTATCCAGGTCAATCAGCCCCAGCATTTT
CDR3: CASSIQVNQPQHF

J: TRBJ2-1
size: -
V: TRBV7-3
length: 17
D: TRBD2
DNA: TGTGCCAGCAGCTTACACGCGGGGGGCCTCCCACAGGGTGAGCAGTTCTTC
CDR3: CASSLHAGGLPQGEQFF

J: TRBJ2-6
size: once
V: TRBV2
length: 17
D: TRBD2
DNA: TGTGCCAGCAGAGATCTCCTAGCGGCTTCTGGGGCCAACGTCCTGACTTTC
CDR3: CASRDLLAASGANVLTF

J: TRBJ2-2
size: -
V: TRBV5-6
length: 16
D: TRBD1
DNA: TGTGCCAGCAGCGGACTGGGACAGGGGAGCGCCGGGGAGCTGTTTTTT
CDR3: CASSGLGQGSAGELFF

J: TRBJ1-1
size: -
V: TRBV29-1
length: 11
D: -
DNA: TGCAGCGCGTGGGGGGACACTGAAGCTTTCTTT
CDR3: CSAWGDTEAFF

J: TRBJ1-1
size: -
V: TRBV6-5
length: 15
D: -
DNA: TGTGCCAGCAGGACAGCCTTCGACATGAACACTGAAGCTTTCTTT
CDR3: CASRTAFDMNTEAFF

J: TRBJ2-4
size: -
V: TRBV7-2
length: 15
D: -
DNA: TGTGCCAGCAGCTTTGGGTTGCCCGGGAAAAACATTCAGTACTTC
CDR3: CASSFGLPGKNIQYF

J: TRBJ2-3
size: -
V: TRBV7-3
length: 18
D: TRBD2
DNA: TGTGCCAGCAGCTTACTAGCGGGGGGGCGGATCGCCACAGATACGCAGTATTTT
CDR3: CASSLLAGGRIATDTQYF

J: TRBJ2-5
size: -
V: TRBV2
length: 15
D: TRBD2
DNA: TGTGCCAGCAGACTAGCGGGGGGGTCGGTGGAGACCCAGTACTTC
CDR3: CASRLAGGSVETQYF

J: TRBJ2-2
size: once
V: TRBV3-1/TRBV3-2
length: 15
D: TRBD2
DNA: TGTGCCAGCAGCCTTGGACTAGCAACCAACGGGGAGCTGTTTTTT
CDR3: CASSLGLATNGELFF

J: TRBJ2-1
size: once
V: TRBV5-6
length: 17
D: TRBD2
DNA: TGTGCCAGCAGCTTGGGCCTTAGCGGGGTCTCCTACAATGAGCAGTTCTTC
CDR3: CASSLGLSGVSYNEQFF

J: TRBJ1-2
size: -
V: TRBV30
length: 11
D: -
DNA: TGTGCCTGGAGTCTGAGGGCTAGCTACACCTTC
CDR3: CAWSLRASYTF

J: TRBJ2-7
size: once
V: TRBV19
length: 14
D: TRBD1
DNA: TGTGCCAGTAGTCCCGGGACAGGGCTAAACGAGCAGTACTTC
CDR3: CASSPGTGLNEQYF

J: TRBJ2-3
size: -
V: TRBV6-5
length: 16
D: -
DNA: TGTGCCAGCAGTTACCCGGGGGGCGCGAGCACAGATACGCAGTATTTT
CDR3: CASSYPGGASTDTQYF

J: TRBJ1-2
size: -
V: TRBV7-9
length: 14
D: -
DNA: TGTGCCAGCAGCTCTTCAGAGGCTAACTATGGCTACACCTTC
CDR3: CASSSSEANYGYTF

J: TRBJ2-3
size: once
V: TRBV11-3
length: 15
D: TRBD1
DNA: TGTGCCAGCAGCTTAGGACAGGGTGGCACAGATACGCAGTATTTT
CDR3: CASSLGQGGTDTQYF

J: TRBJ2-7
size: -
V: TRBV6-4
length: 12
D: TRBD1
DNA: TGTGCCAGCTGGGACAGAACTTACGAGCAGTACTTC
CDR3: CASWDRTYEQYF

J: TRBJ1-2
size: -
V: TRBV28
length: 13
D: TRBD1
DNA: TGTGCCAGCAGTACGACAGGGTTGGTAGGCTACACCTTC
CDR3: CASSTTGLVGYTF

J: TRBJ2-3
size: -
V: TRBV7-2
length: 12
D: -
DNA: TGTGCCAGCAGCTCCTATGCAGATACGCAGTATTTT
CDR3: CASSSYADTQYF

J: TRBJ2-2
size: -
V: TRBV5-6
length: 14
D: -
DNA: TGTGCCAGCAGCCTTAGCCTGAACACCGGGGAGCTGTTTTTT
CDR3: CASSLSLNTGELFF

J: TRBJ2-2
size: -
V: TRBV24-1
length: 17
D: TRBD2
DNA: TGTGCCACCAGCCAGACTAGCGGGGGGGTAAACACCGGGGAGCTGTTTTTT
CDR3: CATSQTSGGVNTGELFF

J: TRBJ2-7
size: -
V: TRBV6-5
length: 15
D: TRBD1
DNA: TGTGCCAGCAGTTATACCGGGACAGGGGGCCACGAGCAGTACTTC
CDR3: CASSYTGTGGHEQYF